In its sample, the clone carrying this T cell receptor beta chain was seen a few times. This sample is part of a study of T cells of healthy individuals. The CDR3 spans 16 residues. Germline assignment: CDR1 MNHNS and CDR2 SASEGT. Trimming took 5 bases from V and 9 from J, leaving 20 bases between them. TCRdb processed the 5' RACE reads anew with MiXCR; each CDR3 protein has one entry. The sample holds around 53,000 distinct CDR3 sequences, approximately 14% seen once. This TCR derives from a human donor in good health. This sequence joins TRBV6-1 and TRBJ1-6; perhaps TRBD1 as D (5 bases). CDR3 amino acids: CASSPRGDKGISPLHF. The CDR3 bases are TGTGCCAGCAGTCCCCGGGGGGATAAGGGAATTTCACCCCTCCACTTT.